The entry that follows covers one TCR beta chain sequence. Its target is unknown. The sample is drawn from a study of cytomegalovirus exposure and HLA in healthy donors. Study-level results: Some V segments could not be told apart, so they were left out, TRBV6-2 and TRBV6-3 among them. Fewer N-insertions than the approximately 680-donor mean were reportedly shown by an Asian-associated ancestry cluster in a later analysis.

13 Jbeta primers and 60 Vbeta primers were used for the PCR. Clones were sequenced by immunoSEQ multiplex PCR, and TCRdb holds only the in-frame ones, with some missing. The sample lists roughly 160,000 clones, around 77% occurring once. Germline loops: CDR1 MNHNS, CDR2 SASEGT. The CDR3 runs to 15 residues. Deletions cut 6 bases from V and 1 base from J, with 15 bases between. This receptor was taken from a man in his fifties or sixties in good health and CMV-seronegative. The V gene is TRBV6-1, the J gene TRBJ2-5; a weak D match, TRBD1 (5 bases). Sequencing was carried out using PBMCs. DNA for the CDR3: TGTGCCAGCAGGATCTCTAGGCAGGGCCAAGAGACCCAGTACTTC. As protein: CASRISRQGQETQYF.